The rows below give T cell receptor beta chains drawn from one sample of a study of metastatic and nonmetastatic thyroid tumors. TCRdb re-called the PCR reads through MiXCR. The sample holds under 15,000 clones, roughly 21% seen once. The specimen sequenced was adjacent normal tissue. All receptors come from a female donor with papillary thyroid cancer or a benign thyroid nodule (not recorded which). Some clones in this sample may be carry-over from other donors' samples. The CDR3 runs from the conserved cysteine through the conserved F or W. D genes are given only for firm matches. Only some rows state a clone size, as once, few, many or a class for expanded clones.

CASSNPPKETQYF | TGTGCCAGCAGCAACCCTCCCAAAGAGACCCAGTACTTC | . | TRBJ2-5 | many | TRBV7-9
CASSWPGLAGGGSTDTQYF | TGCGCCAGCAGCTGGCCGGGACTAGCGGGAGGCGGGAGCACAGATACGCAGTATTTT | TRBD2 | TRBJ2-3 | many | TRBV5-1
CAISRGGIDSYNSPLHF | TGTGCCATCAGTCGAGGGGGGATCGACTCCTATAATTCACCCCTCCACTTT | . | TRBJ1-6 | medium-sized | TRBV10-3
CASSYPRETGTLINTEAFF | TGTGCCAGCAGCTATCCGCGGGAGACAGGGACCCTAATTAACACTGAAGCTTTCTTT | TRBD1 | TRBJ1-1 | medium-sized | TRBV28
CASSLEYTEAFF | TGTGCCAGCAGCCTCGAGTACACTGAAGCTTTCTTT | . | TRBJ1-1 | few | TRBV6-6
CASSLMSRGPYF | TGTGCCAGCAGTTTAATGTCCAGGGGGCCGTACTTC | TRBD1 | TRBJ2-5 | medium-sized | TRBV28
CASSLTGTSGSRLFGEQFF | TGCGCCAGCAGCTTAACCGGGACTAGCGGGAGTAGGTTATTCGGTGAGCAGTTCTTC | TRBD2 | TRBJ2-1 | once | TRBV7-3
CASLGEGITEAFF | TGCGCCAGCTTAGGGGAGGGGATCACTGAAGCTTTCTTT | . | TRBJ1-1 | medium-sized | TRBV5-1
CASSVEARRNGYTF | TGTGCCAGCAGCGTAGAAGCCCGACGTAATGGCTACACCTTC | . | TRBJ1-2 | . | TRBV9
CASSPGAAYNEQFF | TGTGCCAGCAGCCCCGGTGCTGCTTACAATGAGCAGTTCTTC | . | TRBJ2-1 | . | TRBV7-8
CASSPRTTDTQYF | TGTGCCAGCAGCCCTCGGACCACAGATACGCAGTATTTT | . | TRBJ2-3 | few | TRBV28
CASSLGDRNYGYTF | TGCGCCAGCAGCTTGGGGGACAGGAACTATGGCTACACCTTC | TRBD1 | TRBJ1-2 | few | TRBV5-1
CASSLGAGDSQLHF | TGTGCCAGCAGCTTAGGGGCAGGGGATTCACAACTCCACTTT | . | TRBJ1-6 | few | TRBV7-3
CASSLDGQGLTNEKLFF | TGCGCCAGCAGCTTGGATGGACAGGGATTAACTAATGAAAAACTGTTTTTT | TRBD1 | TRBJ1-4 | medium-sized | TRBV5-1
CASTKGVGGVQETQYF | TGTGCCAGCACTAAAGGGGTGGGGGGGGTCCAAGAGACCCAGTACTTC | TRBD2 | TRBJ2-5 | many | TRBV6-1
CASFRTGASGNTIYF | TGTGCCAGCTTCAGGACAGGGGCCTCTGGAAACACCATATATTTT | TRBD1 | TRBJ1-3 | medium-sized | TRBV6-2/TRBV6-3
CASRMVNEQFF | TGTGCCAGCAGGATGGTAAATGAGCAGTTCTTC | . | TRBJ2-1 | few | TRBV6-1